Following are 4 T cell receptor beta chains from one sample sequenced in a study of read filtering for tumor transcriptome and immune sequencing. The library was built from roughly 400 ng RNA with molecular barcoded adaptors for alpha/delta and beta/gamma chains. TCRdb ran MiXCR on the reads and lists one entry per CDR3 protein. The repertoire includes around 48,000 distinct CDR3 sequences, about 19% of them detected once, and 15% sits in the top ten. Sequencing was done on a sample of a population of CD138-negative cells sorted from bone marrow. These receptors originate from a donor at least 40 years old with multiple myeloma.

In the case of this clonotype: Sequence at one end of the junction differs from germline and may be a read error. V is TRBV4-2 and J is TRBJ2-6, with TRBD2 identical over 10 bases. The germline V gene has CDR1 LGHNA and CDR2 YNFKEQ. This CDR3 contains 18 residues. The CDR3 nucleotides read TGTGCCAGCAGCCTAGGATTAGCGGGGGGCTCTGGGGCCAACGTCCCGACTTTC. Protein product: CASSLGLAGGSGANVPTF.

About this clonotype itself: Relative to the germline gene, one junction end is altered; a read error may explain this. The chain couples TRBV20-1 to TRBJ2-7; TRBD2 aligns across 9 bases. The CDR3 sequence is 14 residues long. Germline V gene lookup returns CDR1 DFQATT and CDR2 SNEGSKA (reference sequence). The chain's CDR3 is CGARVLAGPGEQYF. CDR3 coding DNA: TGCGGTGCTAGAGTGCTAGCGGGACCGGGGGAGCAGTACTTC.

This clonotype was recorded many times. This rearrangement joins TRBV25-1 to TRBJ2-1, with 9 bases matching TRBD2. Germline CDR1 and CDR2: MGHDK and SYGVNS. The CDR3 covers 20 residues. With V trimmed by 5 bases and J by 7 bases, 24 bases remained unmatched. The CDR3 DNA is TGTGCCAGCAGTCCCGAAACTCCAGCGGGAGGTGTCTTTATCGTTAATGAGCAGTTCTTC. Translated: CASSPETPAGGVFIVNEQFF. Full variable domain (missing parts from reference TRBV25-1 and TRBJ2-1): EADIYQTPRYLVIGTGKKITLECSQTMGHDKMYWYQQDPGMELHLIHYSYGVNSTEKGDLSSESTVSRIRTEHFPLTLESARPSHTSQYLCASSPETPAGGVFIVNEQFFGPGTRLTVL.

This clonotype showed up many times. This chain links TRBV11-3 with TRBJ1-1; D ambiguous. CDR1 is SGHNT, CDR2 YENEEA, per germline. The CDR3 covers 12 residues. V shed 8 bases and J shed 0 bases, with 7 bases lying between them. The CDR3 sequence is CASGRVNTEAFF. The CDR3 bases are TGTGCCAGCGGGAGGGTGAACACTGAAGCTTTCTTT. The full variable domain, completed using reference TRBV11-3 and TRBJ1-1, is EAGVVQSPRYKIIEKKQPVAFWCNPISGHNTLYWYLQNLGQGPELLIRYENEEAVDDSQLPKDRFSAERLKGVDSTLKIQPAELGDSAVYLCASGRVNTEAFFGQGTRLTVV.